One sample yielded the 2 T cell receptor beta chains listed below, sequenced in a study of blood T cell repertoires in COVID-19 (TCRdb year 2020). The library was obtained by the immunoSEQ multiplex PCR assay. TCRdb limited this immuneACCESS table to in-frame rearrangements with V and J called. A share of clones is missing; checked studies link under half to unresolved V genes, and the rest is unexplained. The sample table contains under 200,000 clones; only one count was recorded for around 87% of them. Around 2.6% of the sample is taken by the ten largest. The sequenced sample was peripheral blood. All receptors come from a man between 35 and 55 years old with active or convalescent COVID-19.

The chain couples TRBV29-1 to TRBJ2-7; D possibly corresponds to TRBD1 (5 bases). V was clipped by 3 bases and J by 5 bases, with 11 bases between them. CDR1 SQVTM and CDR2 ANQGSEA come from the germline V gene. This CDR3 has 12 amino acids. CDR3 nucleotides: TGCAGCGTTGAGCAGGGAAAACACGAGCAGTACTTC. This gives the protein CSVEQGKHEQYF.

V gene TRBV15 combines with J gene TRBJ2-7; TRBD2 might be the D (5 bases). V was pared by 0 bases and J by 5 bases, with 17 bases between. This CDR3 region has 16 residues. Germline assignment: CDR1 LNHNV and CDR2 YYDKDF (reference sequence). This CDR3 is CATSRDSAGRIHEQYF. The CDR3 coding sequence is TGTGCCACCAGCAGAGATTCGGCGGGTAGAATCCACGAGCAGTACTTC.